These 21 T cell receptor beta chains were sequenced from one sample in a study of identical twins. TCRdb redid the calling of the 5' RACE reads with MiXCR, one entry per CDR3 protein. Of 1.5 million or so distinct CDR3 sequences detected, roughly 35% appear once; the ten largest clones hold roughly 0.3%. Sequenced sample: cord blood. The receptors derive from a newborn girl in good health.

This clonotype was counted only a few times. The J gene is TRBJ2-3, the V gene TRBV9; D call uncertain. Trimming shortened V by 2 bases and J by 2 bases, and 9 bases separated the two germline ends. Per the germline V gene, CDR1 is SGDLS and CDR2 is YYNGEE. The CDR3 extends over 14 amino acids. The CDR3 loop reads CASSVALFTDTQYF. The CDR3 DNA follows: TGTGCCAGCAGCGTTGCCCTATTCACAGATACGCAGTATTTT.

This chain links TRBV25-1 with TRBJ2-2, with D unclear. The CDR3 sequence is 13 residues long. CDR1 and CDR2 from the germline V gene are MGHDK and SYGVNS. Trimming pared 4 bases from V and 1 base from J, leaving 4 bases between. The CDR3 coding sequence is TGTGCCAGCAGTGTTCGGAACACCGGGGAGCTGTTTTTT. Translated, it gives CASSVRNTGELFF.

The chain couples TRBV4-2 to TRBJ2-1, with D unresolved. The V gene lost 0 bases and the J gene lost 8 bases, with 11 bases spanning the gap. The CDR3 is 14 residues long. Germline CDR1 reads LGHNA; CDR2 reads YNFKEQ. The CDR3 loop is CASSQDRVSDEQFF. The CDR3 coding sequence is TGTGCCAGCAGCCAAGATCGAGTTTCGGATGAGCAGTTCTTC.

The V and J genes are TRBV2 and TRBJ2-7, with D possibly being TRBD1 (5 bases). Germline lookup yields CDR1 SNHLY and CDR2 FYNNEI. Deletions cut 3 bases from V and 6 bases from J, with 12 bases between. The CDR3 spans 13 residues. CDR3 region: CASSEYRSGEQYF. The CDR3 DNA is TGTGCCAGCAGTGAGTACAGGTCGGGCGAGCAGTACTTC.

In this sample, this clonotype turned up a few times. This chain connects TRBV20-1 to TRBJ2-1; D call uncertain. Trimming removed 0 bases from V and 0 bases from J, with 12 bases in between. The germline gives CDR1 DFQATT, CDR2 SNEGSKA (reference sequence). CDR3 length: 16 residues. The CDR3 region has the DNA TGCAGTGCTAGAGAGGTGGTATTACTCTCCTACAATGAGCAGTTCTTC. Protein: CSAREVVLLSYNEQFF.

Worth noting for this clonotype: This may arise from a read error, as a much more abundant clone is one base away. This sequence joins TRBV4-2 and TRBJ2-3; no clear D gene. CDR3 length: 18 residues. Germline CDR1 is LGHNA and CDR2 is YNFKEQ. The CDR3 reads CASSQVGQLQVVTDTRYF. For the CDR3, the DNA is TGTGCCAGCAGCCAAGTTGGCCAACTCCAGGTGGTCACAGATACGCGGTATTTT.

This clonotype turned up a few times. CDR3 DNA sequence: TGTGCCAGCAGCGTTCTAGCGGGAGTTCAAGAGACCCAGTACTTC. Its protein is CASSVLAGVQETQYF. The chain combines TRBV9 with TRBJ2-5; 10 nucleotides align to TRBD2. After removal of 2 bases from V and 2 bases from J, the junction contained 3 bases not matched to a gene. Germline V gene sequence: CDR1 SGDLS, CDR2 YYNGEE. This CDR3 is 15 amino acids long. Combining the CDR3 with reference TRBV9 and TRBJ2-5 gives the whole variable domain DSGVTQTPKHLITATGQRVTLRCSPRSGDLSVYWYQQSLDQGLQFLIQYYNGEERAKGNILERFSAQQFPDLHSELNLSSLELGDSALYFCASSVLAGVQETQYFGPGTRLLVL.

The V gene is TRBV24-1, the J gene TRBJ2-1; D is undetermined. The length of the CDR3 is 12 residues. The germline gives CDR1 KGHDR, CDR2 SFDVKD. The V end lost 3 bases, the J end lost 10 bases, and 9 bases lay between the germline ends. As DNA, the CDR3 is TGTGCCACCAGTGATGTTAGGAACGAGCAGTTCTTC. Protein sequence: CATSDVRNEQFF.

The chain couples TRBV12-3 or TRBV12-4 to TRBJ2-3; 11 bases are shared with TRBD2. V lost 6 bases, J lost 4 bases, and 6 bases stayed unmatched. The CDR3 is 15 residues long. The CDR3 region is CASRISGGAADTQYF. CDR3 bases: TGTGCCAGCAGGATTAGCGGGGGGGCCGCAGATACGCAGTATTTT.

The chain links TRBV5-1 to TRBJ1-1; TRBD1 agrees at 7 bases. The trim removed 4 bases at V and 1 base at J, leaving 7 bases unmatched. This CDR3 region has 15 residues. Looked up from germline, CDR1 is SGHRS and CDR2 is YFSETQ. CDR3 amino acids: CASSPWTGTNTEAFF. In nucleotides, the CDR3 is TGCGCCAGCAGCCCCTGGACAGGTACGAACACTGAAGCTTTCTTT. Based on the CDR3 plus reference TRBV5-1 and TRBJ1-1, the full variable domain is KAGVTQTPRYLIKTRGQQVTLSCSPISGHRSVSWYQQTPGQGLQFLFEYFSETQRNKGNFPGRFSGRQFSNSRSEMNVSTLELGDSALYLCASSPWTGTNTEAFFGQGTRLTVV.

This clonotype was counted only a few times. The chain is built from TRBV28 and TRBJ1-2, with a weak D call TRBD1 (5 bases). The CDR3 spans 15 residues. V was trimmed by 2 bases and J by 0 bases, leaving 10 bases between them. Germline V lookup: CDR1 MDHEN, CDR2 SYDVKM. The CDR3 sequence is CASSLMGRSNYGYTF. The CDR3 DNA is TGTGCCAGCAGTTTAATGGGACGGTCTAACTATGGCTACACCTTC.

The V call is TRBV10-2, the J call TRBJ2-1; TRBD2 aligns across 7 bases. This CDR3 has 14 residues. CDR1 and CDR2 from the germline V gene are WSHSY and SAAADI. V shed 11 bases and J 5 bases; nucleotides not matched to a gene: 12. The CDR3 DNA sequence: TGCGCCGGTCAGACTAGCCCGAGCCACAATGAGCAGTTCTTC. Translation gives CAGQTSPSHNEQFF.

Notes on this clonotype: Mismatch with germline at one junction end may stem from a read error. The gene calls are TRBV11-1 and TRBJ2-1; D may be TRBD2 (5 bases). Germline CDR1 is SGHAT and CDR2 is FQDESV (reference sequence). The CDR3 runs 16 residues. The DNA of the CDR3 is TGTGCCAGCAGCTCCCAGCGGCGTTTCTCCGACAATGAGCAGTTCTTC. Protein product: CASSSQRRFSDNEQFF.

V usage is TRBV20-1 and J usage is TRBJ2-7; the D gene is possibly TRBD1 (6 bases). Near its end, the DNA agrees better with TRBJ2-5, so the J call may be wrong. CDR3 size: 13 residues. Germline CDR1 reads DFQATT; CDR2 reads SNEGSKA (reference sequence). Here the CDR3 reads CSARPGQSETQYF. The CDR3 nucleotides are TGCAGTGCTAGGCCTGGACAGTCGGAGACCCAGTACTTC.

This clonotype was picked up a small number of times. The chain links TRBV6-5 to TRBJ2-3; the D gene is possibly TRBD1 (6 bases). The V gene lost 6 bases and the J gene lost 1 base, with 11 bases spanning the gap. Germline V gene lookup returns CDR1 MNHEY and CDR2 SVGAGI. The CDR3 consists of 14 residues. CDR3 amino acids: CASRGGRGTDTQYF. CDR3 coding DNA: TGTGCCAGCAGAGGGGGTCGGGGCACAGATACGCAGTATTTT.

The rearrangement uses TRBV12-3 or TRBV12-4 and TRBJ1-5; 8 bases match TRBD1. CDR3 length: 15 amino acids. V shed 5 bases, J shed 6 bases, and the junction held 9 bases outside the gene matches. CDR3 nucleotides: TGTGCCAGCAGTCACATACAGGGGGTCCGTCAGCCCCAGCATTTT. Translated: CASSHIQGVRQPQHF.

This clonotype appeared many times. The chain couples TRBV20-1 to TRBJ1-1; no clear D. CDR1 and CDR2 from the germline V gene are DFQATT and SNEGSKA (reference sequence). CDR3 length: 12 residues. V lost 2 bases to trimming and J lost 1 base, with 5 bases between them. The CDR3 sequence: CSARSGNTEAFF. The DNA of the CDR3 is TGCAGTGCTAGATCCGGGAACACTGAAGCTTTCTTT.

The table lists this clonotype with a few counts. This rearrangement joins TRBV6-2 or TRBV6-3 to TRBJ2-3, with 9 positions matching TRBD2. CDR3 length equals 16 residues. Looked up from germline, CDR1 is MNHEY and CDR2 is SVGEGT. Losses at the gene ends were 1 base for V and 2 bases for J; bases not matched to a gene: 4. The CDR3 DNA reads as TGTGCCAGCAGTTACTGGACTAGCGAGATCACAGATACGCAGTATTTT. Protein sequence: CASSYWTSEITDTQYF.

This clonotype was seen only a few times. The chain links TRBV7-2 to TRBJ2-3, with TRBD2 matching over 11 bases. The CDR3 is 19 amino acids. Germline V CDR1 and CDR2: SGHTA, FQGNSA. Trimming cost V 4 bases and J 3 bases; bases outside gene matches: 15. The CDR3, as DNA: TGTGCCAGCAGCTCATTTCCTTTAGCGGGGGGGCCGTGGACAGATACGCAGTATTTT. It specifies CASSSFPLAGGPWTDTQYF. The full variable domain, completed using reference TRBV7-2 and TRBJ2-3, is GAGVSQSPSNKVTEKGKDVELRCDPISGHTALYWYRQSLGQGLEFLIYFQGNSAPDKSGLPSDRFSAERTGGSVSTLTIQRTQQEDSAVYLCASSSFPLAGGPWTDTQYFGPGTRLTVL.

This clonotype showed up just a few times. The chain uses TRBV5-6 and TRBJ1-1; possible D gene TRBD1, 6 bases. The germline V gene encodes CDR1 SGHDT and CDR2 YYEEEE. This CDR3 is 15 amino acids long. Between the trimmed V and J ends, which lost 4 bases and 5 bases, there was a span of 18 bases. CDR3 protein: CASSTLGGVKTEAFF. For the CDR3, the DNA is TGTGCCAGCAGCACGCTCGGGGGCGTCAAAACTGAAGCTTTCTTT.

This clonotype has just a few counts. The chain links TRBV5-4 to TRBJ2-5; D possibly corresponds to TRBD1 (5 bases). This CDR3 is built from 14 residues. Germline loops: CDR1 SGHNT, CDR2 YYREEE (reference sequence). V was pared by 4 bases and J by 0 bases, with 10 bases between. The CDR3 DNA reads TGTGCCAGCAGCCAGACAGCCCACCAAGAGACCCAGTACTTC. Translated, it gives CASSQTAHQETQYF.